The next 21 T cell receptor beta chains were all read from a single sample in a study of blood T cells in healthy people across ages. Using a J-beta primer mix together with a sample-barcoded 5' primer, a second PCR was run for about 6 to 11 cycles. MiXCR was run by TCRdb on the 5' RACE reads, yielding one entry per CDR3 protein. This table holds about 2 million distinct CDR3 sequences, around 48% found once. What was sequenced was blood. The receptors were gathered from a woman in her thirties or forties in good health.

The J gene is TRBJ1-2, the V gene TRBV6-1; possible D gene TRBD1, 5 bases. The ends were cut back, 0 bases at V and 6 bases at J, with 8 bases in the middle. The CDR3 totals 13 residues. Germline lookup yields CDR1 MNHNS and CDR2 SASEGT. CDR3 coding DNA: TGTGCCAGCAGTGAAGCGCCGGGGGATGGCTACACCTTC. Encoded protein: CASSEAPGDGYTF.

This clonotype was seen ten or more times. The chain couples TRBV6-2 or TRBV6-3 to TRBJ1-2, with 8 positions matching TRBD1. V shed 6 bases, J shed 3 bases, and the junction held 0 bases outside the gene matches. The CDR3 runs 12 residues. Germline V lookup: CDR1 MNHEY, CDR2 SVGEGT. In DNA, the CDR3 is TGTGCCAGCAGACAGGGGGACTATGGCTACACCTTC. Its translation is CASRQGDYGYTF.

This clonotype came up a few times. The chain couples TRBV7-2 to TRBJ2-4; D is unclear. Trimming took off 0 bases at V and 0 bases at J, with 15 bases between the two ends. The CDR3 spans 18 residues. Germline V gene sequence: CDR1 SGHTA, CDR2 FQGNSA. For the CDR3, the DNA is TGTGCCAGCAGCTTAGCGCCTCGTCTAGTCATAGCCAAAAACATTCAGTACTTC. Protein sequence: CASSLAPRLVIAKNIQYF. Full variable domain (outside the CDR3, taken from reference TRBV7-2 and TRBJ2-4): GAGVSQSPSNKVTEKGKDVELRCDPISGHTALYWYRQSLGQGLEFLIYFQGNSAPDKSGLPSDRFSAERTGGSVSTLTIQRTQQEDSAVYLCASSLAPRLVIAKNIQYFGAGTRLSVL.

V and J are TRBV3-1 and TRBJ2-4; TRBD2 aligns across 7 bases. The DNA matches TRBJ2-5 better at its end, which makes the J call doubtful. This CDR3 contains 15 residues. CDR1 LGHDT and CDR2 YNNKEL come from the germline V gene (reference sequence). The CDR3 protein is CASSHKRGWQETQYF. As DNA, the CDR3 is TGTGCCAGCAGCCACAAGCGGGGTTGGCAAGAGACCCAGTACTTC.

CDR3: CASSLVRGVGHEQYF. The CDR3 DNA is TGTGCCAGCAGCTTAGTTCGGGGGGTCGGCCACGAGCAGTACTTC. This sequence joins TRBV11-2 and TRBJ2-7, with 7 bases matching TRBD2. V lost 1 base and J lost 5; bases outside the gene matches: 8. Germline CDR1 and CDR2: SGHAT and FQNNGV. This CDR3 contains 15 residues.

For the CDR3, the DNA is TGTGCCAGCAGCCAAGATAGCACTTACAATCAGCCCCAGCATTTT. Translation gives CASSQDSTYNQPQHF. This rearrangement joins TRBV3-1 to TRBJ1-5; no clear D. CDR3 length: 15 amino acids. V was trimmed by 0 bases and J by 3 bases, leaving 9 bases between them. The germline CDR1 and CDR2 sequences are LGHDT and YNNKEL (reference sequence).

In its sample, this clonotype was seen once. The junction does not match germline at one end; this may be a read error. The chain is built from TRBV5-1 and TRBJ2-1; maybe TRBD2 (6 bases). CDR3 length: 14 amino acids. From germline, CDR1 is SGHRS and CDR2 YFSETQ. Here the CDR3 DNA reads TGCGCCAGCGGCTTGGTGGCTAGCGAAGGGGAGCAGTTCTTC. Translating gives CASGLVASEGEQFF.

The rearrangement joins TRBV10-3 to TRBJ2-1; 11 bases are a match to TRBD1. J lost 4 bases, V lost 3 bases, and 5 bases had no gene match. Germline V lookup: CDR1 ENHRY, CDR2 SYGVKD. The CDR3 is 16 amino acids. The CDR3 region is CAISDPGTGGYNEQFF. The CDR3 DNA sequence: TGTGCCATCAGTGACCCCGGGACAGGGGGATACAATGAGCAGTTCTTC.

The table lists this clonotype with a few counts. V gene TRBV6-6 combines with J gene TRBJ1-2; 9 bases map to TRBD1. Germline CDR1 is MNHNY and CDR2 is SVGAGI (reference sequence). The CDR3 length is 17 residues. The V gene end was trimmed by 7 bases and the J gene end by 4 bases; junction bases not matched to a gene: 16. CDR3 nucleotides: TGTGCCAGCATTACCTCCGGGACAGGGATGAACAGCTATGGCTACACCTTC. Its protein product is CASITSGTGMNSYGYTF.

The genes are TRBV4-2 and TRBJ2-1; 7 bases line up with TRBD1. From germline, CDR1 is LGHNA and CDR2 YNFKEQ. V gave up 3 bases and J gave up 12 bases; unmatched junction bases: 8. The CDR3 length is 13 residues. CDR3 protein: CASSQERGRGQFF. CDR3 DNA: TGTGCCAGCAGCCAGGAGAGGGGGCGCGGGCAGTTCTTC.

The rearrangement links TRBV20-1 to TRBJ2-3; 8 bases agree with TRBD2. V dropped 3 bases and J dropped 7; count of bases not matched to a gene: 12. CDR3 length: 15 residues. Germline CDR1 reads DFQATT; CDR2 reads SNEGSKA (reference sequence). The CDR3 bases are TGCAGTGCTAGGGTAACCGGGGGGGCTCGACATACGCAGTATTTT. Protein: CSARVTGGARHTQYF.

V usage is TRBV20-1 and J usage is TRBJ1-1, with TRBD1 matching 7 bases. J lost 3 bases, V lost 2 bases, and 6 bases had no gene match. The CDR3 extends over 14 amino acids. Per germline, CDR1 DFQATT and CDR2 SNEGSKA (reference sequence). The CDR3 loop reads CSARLTGQYTEAFF. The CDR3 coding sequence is TGCAGTGCTAGATTGACGGGACAGTACACTGAAGCTTTCTTT.

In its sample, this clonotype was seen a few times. In nucleotides, the CDR3 is TGTGCCAGCACCAAACCTGAAGGACGGAGGTCTAACTATGGCTACACCTTC. This gives the protein CASTKPEGRRSNYGYTF. This sequence joins TRBV12-3 or TRBV12-4 and TRBJ1-2; D unresolved. The CDR3 length is 17 residues. V was shortened by 7 bases and J by 0 bases, with 21 bases between the two germline ends.

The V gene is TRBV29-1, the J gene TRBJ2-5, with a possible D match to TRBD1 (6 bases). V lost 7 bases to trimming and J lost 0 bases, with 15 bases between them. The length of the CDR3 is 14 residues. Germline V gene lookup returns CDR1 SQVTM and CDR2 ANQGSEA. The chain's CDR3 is CSGLGRGYQETQYF. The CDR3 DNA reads TGCAGCGGGCTGGGCAGGGGTTACCAAGAGACCCAGTACTTC.

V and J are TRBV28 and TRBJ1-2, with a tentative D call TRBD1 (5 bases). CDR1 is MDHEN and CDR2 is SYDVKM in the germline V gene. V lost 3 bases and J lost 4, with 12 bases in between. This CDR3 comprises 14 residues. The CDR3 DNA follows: TGTGCCAGCAGTTTGGGCTCAGGGTCCTATGGCTACACCTTC. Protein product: CASSLGSGSYGYTF.

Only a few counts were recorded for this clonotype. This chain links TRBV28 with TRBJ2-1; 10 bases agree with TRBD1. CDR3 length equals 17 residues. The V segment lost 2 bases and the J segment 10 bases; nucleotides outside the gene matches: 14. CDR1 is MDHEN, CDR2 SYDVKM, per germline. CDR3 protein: CASSLSDPRQGAGEQFF. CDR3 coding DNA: TGTGCCAGCAGTTTAAGTGACCCTAGACAGGGGGCAGGGGAGCAGTTCTTC.

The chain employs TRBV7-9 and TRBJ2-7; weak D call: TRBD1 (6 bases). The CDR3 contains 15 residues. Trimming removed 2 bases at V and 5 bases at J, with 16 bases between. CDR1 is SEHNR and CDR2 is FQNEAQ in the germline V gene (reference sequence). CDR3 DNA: TGTGCCAGCAGCTTACCAGGGTTGGGGGCAAACGAGCAGTACTTC. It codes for CASSLPGLGANEQYF.

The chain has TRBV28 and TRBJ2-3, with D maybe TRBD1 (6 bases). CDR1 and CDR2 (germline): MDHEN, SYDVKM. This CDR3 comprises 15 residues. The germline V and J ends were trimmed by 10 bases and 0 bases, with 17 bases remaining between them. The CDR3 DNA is TGTGCCATTTCGACCGGGACAAAAAGCACAGATACGCAGTATTTT. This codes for CAISTGTKSTDTQYF.

CDR3 sequence (DNA): TGCGCCAGCAGTCACGGACCCGAGCTAGCGGGGGCAGATACGCAGTATTTT. It specifies CASSHGPELAGADTQYF. The chain is built from TRBV5-1 and TRBJ2-3; 10 bases fit TRBD2. Germline trimming cut 5 bases from V and 4 bases from J; bases unmatched to any gene: 13. This CDR3 region has 17 residues. Per germline, CDR1 SGHRS and CDR2 YFSETQ.

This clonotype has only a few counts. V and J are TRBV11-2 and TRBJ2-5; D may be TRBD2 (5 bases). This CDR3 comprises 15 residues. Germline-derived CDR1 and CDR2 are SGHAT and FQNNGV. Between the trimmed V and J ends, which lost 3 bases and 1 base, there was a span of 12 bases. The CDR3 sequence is CASSFQSGTQETQYF. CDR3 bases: TGTGCCAGCAGCTTCCAGAGCGGTACCCAAGAGACCCAGTACTTC.

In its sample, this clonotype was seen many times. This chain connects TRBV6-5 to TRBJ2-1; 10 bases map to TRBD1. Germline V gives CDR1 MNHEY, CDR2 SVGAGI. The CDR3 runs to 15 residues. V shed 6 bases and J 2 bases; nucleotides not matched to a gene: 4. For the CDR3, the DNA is TGTGCCAGCAGCTCGGACAGGGGGGCCTACAATGAGCAGTTCTTC. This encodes CASSSDRGAYNEQFF.